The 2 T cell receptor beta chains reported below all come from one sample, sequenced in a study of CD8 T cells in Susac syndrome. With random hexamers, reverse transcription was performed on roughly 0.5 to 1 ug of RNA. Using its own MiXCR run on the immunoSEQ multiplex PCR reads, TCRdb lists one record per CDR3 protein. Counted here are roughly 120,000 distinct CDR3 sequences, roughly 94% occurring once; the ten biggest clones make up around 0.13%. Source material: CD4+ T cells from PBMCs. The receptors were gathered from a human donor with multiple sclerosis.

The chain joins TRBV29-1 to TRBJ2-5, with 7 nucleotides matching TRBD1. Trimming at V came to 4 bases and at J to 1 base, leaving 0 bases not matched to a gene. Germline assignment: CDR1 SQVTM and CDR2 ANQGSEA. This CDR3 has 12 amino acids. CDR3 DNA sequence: TGCAGCGTTGGACAGGGCCAAGAGACCCAGTACTTC. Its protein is CSVGQGQETQYF.

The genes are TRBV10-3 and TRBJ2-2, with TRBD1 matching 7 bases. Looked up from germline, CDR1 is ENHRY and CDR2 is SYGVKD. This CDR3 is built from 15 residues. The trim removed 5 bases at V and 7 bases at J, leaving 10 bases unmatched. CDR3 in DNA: TGTGCCATCAGTTCCGACAGGGAAAGTATCGGGGAGCTGTTTTTT. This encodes CAISSDRESIGELFF.